Each of the 10 T cell receptor beta chains below was sequenced from the same sample in a study of cytomegalovirus exposure and HLA in healthy donors. It was with 60 Vbeta and 13 Jbeta primers that the PCR ran. The assay was immunoSEQ multiplex PCR, and TCRdb's table has in-frame clones only and misses some. The table lists about 190,000 clones, approximately 81% of them singletons, with 0.2% to 0.3% in the top ten. The sequenced sample was PBMCs. Receptors were obtained from a boy between 5 and 17 years old in good health and CMV-seronegative.

This chain connects TRBV5-6 to TRBJ1-1; D may be TRBD1 (6 bases). Germline CDR1 reads SGHDT; CDR2 reads YYEEEE. The CDR3 is made up of 13 amino acids. The germline V and J ends were trimmed by 3 bases and 5 bases, with 11 bases remaining between them. CDR3 amino acids: CASSSGGGTEAFF. The CDR3 bases are TGTGCCAGCAGCTCGGGGGGCGGGACTGAAGCTTTCTTT.

The chain links TRBV27 to TRBJ2-7; 8 bases are shared with TRBD1. After removal of 6 bases from V and 6 bases from J, the junction contained 4 bases not matched to a gene. CDR3 length: 12 residues. Germline loops: CDR1 MNHEY, CDR2 SMNVEV (reference sequence). In nucleotides, the CDR3 is TGTGCCAGCAGGACAGGGGTATCCGAGCAGTACTTC. Its protein product is CASRTGVSEQYF.

The chain has TRBV30 and TRBJ1-5, with D maybe TRBD1 (6 bases). Germline CDR1 reads GTSNPN; CDR2 reads SVGIG (reference sequence). The germline V and J ends were trimmed by 0 bases and 4 bases, with 19 bases remaining between them. CDR3 size: 17 residues. The DNA for the CDR3 is TGTGCCTGGAGTGTAGTTAGGCGCCAGGGGAGAAATCAGCCCCAGCATTTT. It translates to CAWSVVRRQGRNQPQHF.

The CDR3 sequence is CASSFRTGGTEAFF. CDR3 in DNA: TGTGCCAGCAGCTTCCGGACGGGGGGCACTGAAGCTTTCTTT. V gene TRBV7-9 combines with J gene TRBJ1-1; tentative D call: TRBD1 (5 bases). The CDR3 covers 14 residues. V was pared by 3 bases and J by 4 bases, with 12 bases between. Germline CDR1 reads SEHNR; CDR2 reads FQNEAQ (reference sequence).

J is TRBJ2-5 and V is TRBV28; 8 nucleotides match TRBD1. With 2 bases clipped from V and 5 bases from J, the junction kept 4 bases outside the gene matches. CDR3 size: 14 residues. CDR1 and CDR2 (germline): MDHEN, SYDVKM. For the CDR3, the DNA is TGTGCCAGCAGTTTAATGACAGGGGTCGAGACCCAGTACTTC. Its translation: CASSLMTGVETQYF.

A single count supports this clone. The V and J genes are TRBV2 and TRBJ1-6, with D possibly being TRBD1 (5 bases). The CDR3 totals 14 residues. Germline V lookup: CDR1 SNHLY, CDR2 FYNNEI. The germline V and J ends were trimmed by 10 bases and 14 bases, with 24 bases remaining between them. The DNA for the CDR3 is TGTGCCATAGGGTTAACGGACGCCCAGGGATCCCTCCACTTT. This gives the protein CAIGLTDAQGSLHF.

The chain is built from TRBV2 and TRBJ2-1, with 8 bases aligning to TRBD2. V shed 6 bases, J shed 2 bases, and the junction held 6 bases outside the gene matches. This CDR3 comprises 15 residues. The germline CDR1 and CDR2 sequences are SNHLY and FYNNEI. CDR3 DNA: TGTGCCAGCAGGGAAAACGGGGGGGCCTACAATGAGCAGTTCTTC. It specifies CASRENGGAYNEQFF.

V gene TRBV2 combines with J gene TRBJ2-1; tentatively, D is TRBD2 (5 bases). Germline V gives CDR1 SNHLY, CDR2 FYNNEI. With 7 bases removed from V and 3 bases from J, the gap between germline ends came to 7 bases. This CDR3 is 12 amino acids long. The CDR3 sequence: CASTRGYNEQFF. CDR3 bases: TGTGCCAGCACACGGGGCTACAATGAGCAGTTCTTC.

The chain joins TRBV7-6 to TRBJ2-5; D gene uncertain. This CDR3 has 11 residues. Germline CDR1 and CDR2: SGHVS and FNYEAQ. Deletions cut 4 bases from V and 2 bases from J, with 2 bases between. The CDR3 reads CASSSQETQYF. The CDR3 nucleotides read TGTGCCAGCAGCTCGCAAGAGACCCAGTACTTC.

The rearrangement links TRBV29-1 to TRBJ2-7; TRBD1 aligns across 9 bases. Per the germline V gene, CDR1 is SQVTM and CDR2 is ANQGSEA. The CDR3 consists of 13 residues. Trimming took 6 bases from V and 0 from J; bases not matched to a gene: 3. The CDR3 loop reads CSVQQGASYEQYF. The CDR3 DNA sequence: TGCAGCGTCCAACAGGGGGCCTCCTACGAGCAGTACTTC.